The source of this T cell receptor beta chain is a study of molecular identifiers for immune sequencing clone quantification. Study-level results: Clones above 20 RNA copies held over 98% of effector molecules, under 1% in naive cells.

Naive CD8 T cells were picked out by sorting for CD8+CD4-CCR7+CD45RA+. In this sample, this clonotype turned up once. Its specificity is not known. From germline, CDR1 is GTSNPN and CDR2 SVGIG (reference sequence). CDR3 length equals 19 residues. J gave up 1 base and V 0 bases, and 15 bases lay outside the gene matches. Bulk TCR libraries used previously described methods and listed TCR primers. One entry per CDR3 protein, called by TCRdb with MiXCR from the PCR reads. Here the sample spans some 580,000 distinct CDR3 sequences, roughly 27% being singletons. The chain has TRBV30 and TRBJ2-5, with TRBD2 matching 9 bases. The specimen sequenced was naive CD8+ T cells from blood, with Jurkat cell RNA spiked in. The subset was: FACS-sorted CD8+CD4-CCR7+CD45RA+ naive T cells. This TCR came from a human donor in good health. Some libraries in this study had Jurkat cell RNA spiked in. Here the CDR3 DNA reads TGTGCCTGGAGTGTACCAGGCGGAATAGCGGGGGATGCCCAAGAGACCCAGTACTTC. Translation gives CAWSVPGGIAGDAQETQYF.